A selection of T cell receptor beta chains follows, all from one sample in a study of T cell responses to AZD1222 COVID-19 vaccine. The data were produced by immunoSEQ multiplex PCR, yet TCRdb's version contains in-frame clones alone and is incomplete. The repertoire consists of some 87,000 clones, with about 93% occurring once and the leading ten covering approximately 5.2%. The sequenced sample was peripheral blood, obtained on day 0 of MenACWY control vaccination. Source of these receptors: an adult in good health. Both conserved end residues are part of each CDR3. The D gene is left open where the match is weak. Clone size is shown for a subset of rows, as once, few, many or a class of expanded clone.

D	size	J	V	DNA	CDR3
TRBD1	NA	TRBJ1-1	TRBV5-4	TGTGCCAGCAGCTTGCCCCCGACAGGGGCGGGCACTGAAGCTTTCTTT	CASSLPPTGAGTEAFF
TRBD2	NA	TRBJ2-2	TRBV7-2	TGTGCCAGCAGCACGGCCGGGACTAACACCCTCGGGGAGCTGTTTTTT	CASSTAGTNTLGELFF
TRBD1	few	TRBJ1-5	TRBV7-8	TGTGCCAGCAGCACCCGGACAGGGTCGGTCGGTCAGCCCCAGCATTTT	CASSTRTGSVGQPQHF
NA	NA	TRBJ1-6	TRBV2	TGTGCCAGCAGTGAAGCGCCCACAGGGCGGAATTCACCCCTCCACTTT	CASSEAPTGRNSPLHF
TRBD2	NA	TRBJ2-3	TRBV3-1/TRBV3-2	TGTGCCAGCAGCGCTGGGACTAGCGGGGCCCAAGCCACAGATACGCAGTATTTT	CASSAGTSGAQATDTQYF
NA	NA	TRBJ1-1	TRBV9	TGTGCCAGCAGCGTAGTCACCCCCCCATACGATGCTTTCTTT	CASSVVTPPYDAFF
TRBD1	NA	TRBJ1-3	TRBV2	TGTGCCAGCAGGGACAGGGGAGCTGGAAACACCATATATTTT	CASRDRGAGNTIYF
TRBD1	NA	TRBJ1-6	TRBV2	TGTGCCAGCAGGGCAGGACAGGGATCGCATTCACCCCTCCACTTT	CASRAGQGSHSPLHF
TRBD1	NA	TRBJ2-1	TRBV6-1	TGTGCCAGCAGTGGCGCGACAGGGGGCGGACTGGCTTGGGGTGAGCAGTTCTTC	CASSGATGGGLAWGEQFF
NA	once	TRBJ2-5	TRBV18	TGTGCCAGCTCACCCCCATCCGGGACCCAGTACTTC	CASSPPSGTQYF
TRBD1	NA	TRBJ1-1	TRBV7-2	TGTGCCAGCACCCCGACAGGGGGGAACACTGAAGCTTTCTTT	CASTPTGGNTEAFF
NA	NA	TRBJ2-1	TRBV7-7	TGTGCTAGCAGCTCCGCGGGATACAATGAGCAGTTCTTC	CASSSAGYNEQFF
NA	NA	TRBJ1-1	TRBV28	TGTGCCAGCGGAAGAGGCAGGGGCCTTGAAGCTTTCTTT	CASGRGRGLEAFF
TRBD2	NA	TRBJ2-5	TRBV7-2	TGTGCCAGCAGCTCTAGGACTAGCGGGGAGACCCAGTACTTC	CASSSRTSGETQYF
NA	NA	TRBJ1-3	TRBV27	TGTGCCAGCAGCCGACTCGGGACAACCGGAAACACCATATATTTT	CASSRLGTTGNTIYF
NA	NA	TRBJ2-3	TRBV15	TGTGCCACCAGCAGAGATCAAGATACGCAGTATTTT	CATSRDQDTQYF
NA	NA	TRBJ2-1	TRBV4-3	TGCGCCAGCAGCCAAGAAGTCGGGACTTACAATGAGCAGTTCTTC	CASSQEVGTYNEQFF
TRBD2	once	TRBJ2-1	TRBV7-3	TGTGCCAGCAGCCCCACTAGCGGGACATACAATGAGCAGTTCTTC	CASSPTSGTYNEQFF
NA	NA	TRBJ2-5	TRBV10-3	TGTGCCATCTCGGTCAGGGAAGAAGAGACCCAGTACTTC	CAISVREEETQYF
NA	NA	TRBJ2-7	TRBV19	TGTGCCAGTAGTATAGAGCAACAGGGTTACTACGAGCAGTACTTC	CASSIEQQGYYEQYF
NA	NA	TRBJ2-1	TRBV5-1	TGCGCCAGCGCAAGGCTAAATGAGCAGTTCTTC	CASARLNEQFF
TRBD2	NA	TRBJ2-5	TRBV3-1/TRBV3-2	TGTGCCAGCCCCGGGAGGCAGGGAGAGACCCAGTACTTC	CASPGRQGETQYF
NA	once	TRBJ1-3	TRBV12-5	TGTGCTAGTGGTTTGGCAGGGTCCGGAAGGAACACCATATATTTT	CASGLAGSGRNTIYF
NA	NA	TRBJ1-5	TRBV2	TGTGCCAGCAGTGTAGGAAGGGGAGGCAATCAGCCCCAGCATTTT	CASSVGRGGNQPQHF
NA	NA	TRBJ2-3	TRBV19	TGTGCCAGTAGTATGAAGGGCCAGTCCGGGGATACGCAGTATTTT	CASSMKGQSGDTQYF
TRBD1	once	TRBJ2-7	TRBV18	TGTGCCAGCTCACCCTCTCCGGGACAGGGGGCGGTCGAGCAGTACTTC	CASSPSPGQGAVEQYF
NA	NA	TRBJ2-2	TRBV11-3	TGTGCCAGCAGCTTAGCGGCAGCCTCCGGGGAGCTGTTTTTT	CASSLAAASGELFF
TRBD2	NA	TRBJ2-2	TRBV5-1	TGCGCCAGCAGCTTTGGCGGGGGAAACACCGGGGAGCTGTTTTTT	CASSFGGGNTGELFF
NA	NA	TRBJ1-1	TRBV7-2	TGTGCCAGCAGCGGAGACGTGTACACTGAAGCTTTCTTT	CASSGDVYTEAFF
TRBD1	NA	TRBJ1-5	TRBV28	TGTGCCAGCGGGACAGGGGGTCAGCCCCAGCATTTT	CASGTGGQPQHF
TRBD1	NA	TRBJ1-1	TRBV28	TGTGCCAGCAGCTTTGGGTACAGGGGTTCCGCTGAAGCTTTCTTT	CASSFGYRGSAEAFF
TRBD1	NA	TRBJ1-2	TRBV19	TGTGCCAGTCGGGTCACAGGGGGCGGGAGCTATGGCTACACCTTC	CASRVTGGGSYGYTF
NA	NA	TRBJ1-1	TRBV7-9	TGTGCCAGCAGCCCAACCCAGGGTAGCACTGAAGCTTTCTTT	CASSPTQGSTEAFF
NA	NA	TRBJ1-6	TRBV7-2	TGTGCCAGCAGAACAGACAGAGGTTATAATTCACCCCTCCACTTT	CASRTDRGYNSPLHF
NA	NA	TRBJ2-3	TRBV28	TGTGCCAGCAGCCGGCGGCTCGGGAGCGGCACAGATACGCAGTATTTT	CASSRRLGSGTDTQYF
NA	NA	TRBJ1-5	TRBV28	TGTGCCAGCAGTTTGAGGGGGAACAATCAGCCCCAGCATTTT	CASSLRGNNQPQHF
TRBD1	NA	TRBJ1-5	TRBV6-1	TGTGCCAGCAGTGAAGTGGGCAGGGGGAACGATCAGCCCCAGCATTTT	CASSEVGRGNDQPQHF
NA	NA	TRBJ2-1	TRBV4-3	TGCGCCAGCAGCCAAGAGGTCTCCGGGAGTGAGCAGTTCTTC	CASSQEVSGSEQFF
TRBD2	NA	TRBJ2-5	TRBV5-1	TGCGCCAGCAGTTCACTAGCGGCCCAAGAGACCCAGTACTTC	CASSSLAAQETQYF
TRBD2	NA	TRBJ2-1	TRBV4-2	TGTGCCAGCACCGGGGCGGGGGGCCAGGGCAATGAGCAGTTCTTC	CASTGAGGQGNEQFF
TRBD1	NA	TRBJ1-1	TRBV6-5	TGTGCCAGCAGACCGACGGAGGACAGGGCGTTTGAAGCTTTCTTT	CASRPTEDRAFEAFF
NA	NA	TRBJ2-1	TRBV4-2	TGTGCCAGCAGCCAAGCCCAGGACTACCCTTACAATGAGCAGTTCTTC	CASSQAQDYPYNEQFF
NA	NA	TRBJ2-3	TRBV27	TGTGCCAGCAGATTACAGACCGGTGACCTCACAGATACGCAGTATTTT	CASRLQTGDLTDTQYF
NA	NA	TRBJ1-1	TRBV7-2	TGTGCCAGCAGCTTTACAGGGAACACTGAAGCTTTCTTT	CASSFTGNTEAFF
NA	NA	TRBJ2-3	TRBV5-5	TGTGCCAGCAGGAATGGAGATACGCAGTATTTT	CASRNGDTQYF
TRBD1	once	TRBJ1-6	TRBV18	TGTGCCAGCTCACGGGACAGGGGAGACTCACCCCTCCACTTT	CASSRDRGDSPLHF
TRBD1	NA	TRBJ2-7	TRBV6-6	TGTGCCAGCGGGACAGGGGCCTACGAGCAGTACTTC	CASGTGAYEQYF
TRBD2	NA	TRBJ2-5	TRBV19	TGTGCCAGTAGTATATATGGGACTAGCGGGGGACAAGAGACCCAGTACTTC	CASSIYGTSGGQETQYF
NA	few	TRBJ2-1	TRBV7-8	TGTGCCAGCAGCTTAGCGGAAAGCTCCTACAATGAGCAGTTCTTC	CASSLAESSYNEQFF
NA	NA	TRBJ1-4	TRBV4-2	TGTGCCAGCAGCCAAGTCGGGGGGGTTGGTAATGAAAAACTGTTTTTT	CASSQVGGVGNEKLFF
TRBD2	NA	TRBJ2-1	TRBV5-1	TGCGCCAGCGGACTAGCGGGCCTCAATGAGCAGTTCTTC	CASGLAGLNEQFF
TRBD2	NA	TRBJ2-1	TRBV7-2	TGTGCCAGCAGCCCCGCCGGGGGGGAGCAGTTCTTC	CASSPAGGEQFF
NA	NA	TRBJ2-3	TRBV19	TGTGCCAGTAATCCGGGGGAGATCACAGATACGCAGTATTTT	CASNPGEITDTQYF
NA	NA	TRBJ2-5	TRBV10-3	TGTGCCATCAGCGCTAGCGCTAAGACCCAGTACTTC	CAISASAKTQYF
NA	NA	TRBJ2-7	TRBV28	TGTGCCAGCAGTTTAGAGCCCGACAGCACCTACGAGCAGTACTTC	CASSLEPDSTYEQYF
TRBD1	NA	TRBJ1-5	TRBV28	TGTGCCACCTACTCCGGGACAGGGGGGAATCAGCCCCAGCATTTT	CATYSGTGGNQPQHF
TRBD1	once	TRBJ1-2	TRBV27	TGTGCGACCGGACAGGGTGGGTATGGCTACACCTTC	CATGQGGYGYTF
NA	NA	TRBJ2-2	TRBV5-1	TGCGCCAGCAGCTTCCCGGGGCGGGAGCTGTTTTTT	CASSFPGRELFF
TRBD2	NA	TRBJ2-1	TRBV2	TGTGCCAGCAGTGAAGGGGGACTAGCTAGGAATGAGCAGTTCTTC	CASSEGGLARNEQFF
NA	few	TRBJ1-1	TRBV12-3/TRBV12-4	TGTGCCAGCAGCTCGACCACGACAGCTTTCTTT	CASSSTTTAFF